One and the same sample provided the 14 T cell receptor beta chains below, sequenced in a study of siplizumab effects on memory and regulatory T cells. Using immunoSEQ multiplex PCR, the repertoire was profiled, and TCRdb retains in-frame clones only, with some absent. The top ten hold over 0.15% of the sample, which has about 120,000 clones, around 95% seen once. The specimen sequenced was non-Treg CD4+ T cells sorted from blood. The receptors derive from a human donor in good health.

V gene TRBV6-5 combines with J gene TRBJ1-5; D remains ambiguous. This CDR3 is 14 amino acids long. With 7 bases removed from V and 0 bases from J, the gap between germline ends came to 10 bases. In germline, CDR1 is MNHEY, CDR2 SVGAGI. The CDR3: CASNRGNSNQPQHF. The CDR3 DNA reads TGTGCCAGCAATCGCGGAAATAGCAATCAGCCCCAGCATTTT.

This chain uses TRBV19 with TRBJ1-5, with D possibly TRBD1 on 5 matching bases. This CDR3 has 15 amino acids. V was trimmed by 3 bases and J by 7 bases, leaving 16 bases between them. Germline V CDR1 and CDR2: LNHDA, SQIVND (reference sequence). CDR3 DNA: TGTGCCAGTAGTATCGGGGGGAAGGAAAGGCAGCCCCAGCATTTT. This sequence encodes CASSIGGKERQPQHF. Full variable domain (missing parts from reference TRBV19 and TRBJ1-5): DGGITQSPKYLFRKEGQNVTLSCEQNLNHDAMYWYRQDPGQGLRLIYYSQIVNDFQKGDIAEGYSVSREKKESFPLTVTSAQKNPTAFYLCASSIGGKERQPQHFGDGTRLSIL.

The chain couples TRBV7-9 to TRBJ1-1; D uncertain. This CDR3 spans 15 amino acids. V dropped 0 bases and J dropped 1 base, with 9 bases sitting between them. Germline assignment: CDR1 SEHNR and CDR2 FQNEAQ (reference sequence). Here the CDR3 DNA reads TGTGCCAGCAGCTTAGCGGGAGGTCGGAACACTGAAGCTTTCTTT. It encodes CASSLAGGRNTEAFF.

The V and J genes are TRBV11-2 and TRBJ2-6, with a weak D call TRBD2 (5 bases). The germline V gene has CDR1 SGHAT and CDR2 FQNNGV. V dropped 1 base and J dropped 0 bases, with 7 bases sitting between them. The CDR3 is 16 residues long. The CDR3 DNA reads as TGTGCCAGCAGCTTAGCGGGGTTCTCTGGGGCCAACGTCCTGACTTTC. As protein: CASSLAGFSGANVLTF. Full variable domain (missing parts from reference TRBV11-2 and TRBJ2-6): EAGVAQSPRYKIIEKRQSVAFWCNPISGHATLYWYQQILGQGPKLLIQFQNNGVVDDSQLPKDRFSAERLKGVDSTLKIQPAKLEDSAVYLCASSLAGFSGANVLTFGAGSRLTVL.

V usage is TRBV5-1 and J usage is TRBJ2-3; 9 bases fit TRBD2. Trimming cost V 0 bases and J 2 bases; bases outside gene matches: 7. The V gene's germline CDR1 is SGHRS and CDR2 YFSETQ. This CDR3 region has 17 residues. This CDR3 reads CASSLARAGGLTDTQYF. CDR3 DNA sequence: TGCGCCAGCAGCTTGGCCAGGGCGGGGGGGCTCACAGATACGCAGTATTTT.

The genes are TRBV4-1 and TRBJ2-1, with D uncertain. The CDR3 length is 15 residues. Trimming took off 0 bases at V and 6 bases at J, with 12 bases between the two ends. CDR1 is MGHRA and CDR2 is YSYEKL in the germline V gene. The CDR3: CASSQEGTGFNEQFF. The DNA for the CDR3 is TGCGCCAGCAGCCAAGAAGGAACTGGGTTCAATGAGCAGTTCTTC.

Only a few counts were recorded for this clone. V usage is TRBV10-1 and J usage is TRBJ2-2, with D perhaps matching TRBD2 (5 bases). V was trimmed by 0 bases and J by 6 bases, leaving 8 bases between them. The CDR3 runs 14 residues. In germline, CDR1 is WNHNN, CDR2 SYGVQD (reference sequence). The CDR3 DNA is TGCGCCAGCAGTGAGTCGGACTTCTCCGGGGAGCTGTTTTTT. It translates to CASSESDFSGELFF.

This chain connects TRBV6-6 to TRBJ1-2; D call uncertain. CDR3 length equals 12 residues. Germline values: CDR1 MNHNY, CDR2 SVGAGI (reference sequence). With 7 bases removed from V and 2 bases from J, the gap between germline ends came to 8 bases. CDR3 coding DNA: TGTGCCAGCATGGGCGGGAACTATGGCTACACCTTC. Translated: CASMGGNYGYTF.

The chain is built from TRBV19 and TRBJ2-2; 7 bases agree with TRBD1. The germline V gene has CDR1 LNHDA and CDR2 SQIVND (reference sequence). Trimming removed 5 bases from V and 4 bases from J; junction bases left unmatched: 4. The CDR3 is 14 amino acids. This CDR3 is CASSSGQSTGELFF. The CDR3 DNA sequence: TGTGCCAGTAGTTCGGGACAGAGCACCGGGGAGCTGTTTTTT.

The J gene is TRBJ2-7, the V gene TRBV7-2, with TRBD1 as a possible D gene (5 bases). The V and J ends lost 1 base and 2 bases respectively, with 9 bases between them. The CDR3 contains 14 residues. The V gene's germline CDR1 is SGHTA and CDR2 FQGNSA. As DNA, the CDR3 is TGTGCCAGCAGCTTAGGGGGCGCAACCTACGAGCAGTACTTC. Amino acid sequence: CASSLGGATYEQYF.

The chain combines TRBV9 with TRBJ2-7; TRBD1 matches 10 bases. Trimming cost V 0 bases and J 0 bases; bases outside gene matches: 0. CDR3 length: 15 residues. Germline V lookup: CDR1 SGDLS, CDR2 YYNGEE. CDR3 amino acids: CASSVGTGGSYEQYF. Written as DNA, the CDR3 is TGTGCCAGCAGCGTAGGGACAGGGGGCTCCTACGAGCAGTACTTC.

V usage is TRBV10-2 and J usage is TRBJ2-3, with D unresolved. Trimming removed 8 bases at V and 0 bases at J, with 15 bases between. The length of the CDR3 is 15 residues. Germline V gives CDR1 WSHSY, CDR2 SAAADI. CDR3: CASQIRLGSTDTQYF. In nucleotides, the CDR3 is TGCGCCAGCCAGATTCGTTTGGGGAGCACAGATACGCAGTATTTT.

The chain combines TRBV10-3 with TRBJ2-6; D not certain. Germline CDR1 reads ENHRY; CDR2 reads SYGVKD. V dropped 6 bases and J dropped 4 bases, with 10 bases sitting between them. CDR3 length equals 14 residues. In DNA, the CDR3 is TGTGCCATCAGCGATTGGTCGGGGGCCAACGTCCTGACTTTC. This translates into CAISDWSGANVLTF.

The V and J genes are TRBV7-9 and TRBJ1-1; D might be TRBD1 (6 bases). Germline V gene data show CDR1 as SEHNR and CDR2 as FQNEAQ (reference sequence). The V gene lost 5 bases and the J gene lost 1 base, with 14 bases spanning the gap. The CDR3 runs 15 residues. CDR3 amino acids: CASSHGQTTNTEAFF. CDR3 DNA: TGTGCCAGCAGCCACGGACAGACCACGAACACTGAAGCTTTCTTT.